This T cell receptor (beta chain) was captured by sequencing in a study of blood T cells in healthy people across ages. As concerns this clonotype: Its target is unknown.

V dropped 4 bases and J dropped 8; count of bases not matched to a gene: 9. The CDR3 extends over 14 amino acids. Germline CDR1 SGHTA, CDR2 FQGNSA. Findings and caveats of the study: Changes in expanded clonotypes were possibly confounded, as the CMV status of donors was unknown. A roughly linear fall in TCR beta diversity per million T cells was seen with increasing age. More naive CD4+ cells and higher diversity were found in long-lived than in aged donors.

Roughly 10 milliliters was the volume of peripheral blood drawn from each donor. With a J-beta primer mix and a sample-barcoded 5' primer, a second PCR ran about 7 to 12 cycles. TCRdb redid the calling of the 5' RACE reads with MiXCR, one entry per CDR3 protein. The sample yields hundreds of thousands of distinct CDR3 sequences, less than 45% seen once. The chain links TRBV7-2 to TRBJ1-2, with TRBD1 matching 8 bases. The sequence was obtained from an older man in good health. The sample was blood. The CDR3 coding sequence is TGTGCCAGCAGCTCAGGACAGGGCTTTAGAGGCTACACCTTC. Translation: CASSSGQGFRGYTF.